The 26 T cell receptor beta chains reported below all come from one sample, sequenced in a study of CD8 T cells in Susac syndrome. Random hexamers were used to reverse transcribe roughly 0.45 to 1 ug of RNA. Via MiXCR, TCRdb re-called the immunoSEQ multiplex PCR reads, giving one row per CDR3 protein. In the table there are some 170,000 distinct CDR3 sequences, roughly 94% of which are singletons. Source material: CD4+ T cells from PBMCs. The source is a human donor with multiple sclerosis.

The V call is TRBV5-1, the J call TRBJ1-1; D perhaps matches TRBD1 (5 bases). The germline V gene encodes CDR1 SGHRS and CDR2 YFSETQ. V lost 3 bases and J lost 7, with 13 bases in between. The CDR3 has 13 residues. The CDR3 spells CASSSNLGGEAFF. As DNA, the CDR3 is TGCGCCAGCAGCTCGAACCTGGGGGGTGAAGCTTTCTTT.

The chain links TRBV7-6 to TRBJ2-7; D possibly matches TRBD1 or TRBD2 (5 bases each). The V gene lost 4 bases and the J gene lost 6 bases, with 22 bases spanning the gap. CDR1 is SGHVS and CDR2 is FNYEAQ in the germline V gene. The CDR3 extends over 16 amino acids. This CDR3 reads CASSSLQGHSAGEQYF. CDR3 DNA: TGTGCCAGCAGCTCCCTTCAGGGTCACAGCGCGGGCGAGCAGTACTTC.

The CDR3 is CASSSGTSGYSYEQYF. CDR3 DNA: TGTGCCAGCAGTTCAGGGACTAGCGGGTATTCCTACGAGCAGTACTTC. The V and J genes are TRBV12-3 or TRBV12-4 and TRBJ2-7, with TRBD2 matching 12 bases. This CDR3 spans 16 amino acids. V lost 4 bases to trimming and J lost 1 base; unmatched junction nucleotides: 5.

The chain recombines TRBV3-1 with TRBJ1-1; possible D gene TRBD1, 5 bases. Germline CDR1 LGHDT, CDR2 YNNKEL (reference sequence). Trimming took off 0 bases at V and 4 bases at J, with 21 bases between the two ends. The CDR3 is made up of 18 amino acids. In DNA form, the CDR3 reads TGTGCCAGCAGCCAAGATGCCGTTGCGGGACCAGGTTCCACTGAAGCTTTCTTT. Amino acid sequence: CASSQDAVAGPGSTEAFF.

This clonotype was recorded only once. The CDR3 coding sequence is TGTGCCTGGAGTGTACGGGTCCCCGACAGGGCCTACAATGAGCAGTTCTTC. It translates to CAWSVRVPDRAYNEQFF. This chain joins TRBV30 and TRBJ2-1; TRBD1 agrees at 7 bases. The V gene's germline CDR1 is GTSNPN and CDR2 SVGIG (reference sequence). The CDR3 length is 17 residues. Germline trimming cut 0 bases from V and 2 bases from J; bases unmatched to any gene: 10.

The chain employs TRBV9 and TRBJ1-2; TRBD1 agrees at 7 bases. V lost 3 bases and J lost 2; bases outside the gene matches: 4. Germline V gene data show CDR1 as SGDLS and CDR2 as YYNGEE. This CDR3 comprises 14 residues. The CDR3: CASSGQGGNYGYTF. CDR3 DNA sequence: TGTGCCAGCAGCGGTCAGGGGGGGAACTATGGCTACACCTTC.

Only a few counts were recorded for this clonotype. V and J are TRBV6-1 and TRBJ1-5; tentatively, D is TRBD1 (5 bases). CDR3 length: 16 amino acids. V shed 4 bases and J shed 3 bases, with 16 bases lying between them. The germline CDR1 and CDR2 sequences are MNHNS and SASEGT. The CDR3 DNA sequence: TGTGCCAGCAGTGTCCTTTTCACAGGCCCCAATCAGCCCCAGCATTTT. This translates into CASSVLFTGPNQPQHF.

This chain uses TRBV5-6 with TRBJ1-2; no reliable D call. The CDR3 length is 11 residues. Germline V gene sequence: CDR1 SGHDT, CDR2 YYEEEE. Trimming stripped 2 bases from V and 8 bases from J, with 7 bases between. The CDR3 is CASSFSEGYTF. In nucleotides, the CDR3 is TGTGCCAGCAGCTTTTCGGAGGGCTACACCTTC.

This rearrangement joins TRBV29-1 to TRBJ2-1; 10 bases match TRBD1. The germline CDR1 and CDR2 sequences are SQVTM and ANQGSEA. This CDR3 comprises 14 residues. V shed 4 bases and J 7 bases; nucleotides not matched to a gene: 7. CDR3 residues: CSVGWTGGRNEQFF. CDR3 DNA: TGCAGCGTTGGTTGGACAGGGGGGAGGAATGAGCAGTTCTTC.

The genes are TRBV29-1 and TRBJ1-5, with 9 bases matching TRBD1. This CDR3 comprises 13 residues. CDR1 is SQVTM and CDR2 is ANQGSEA in the germline V gene. J gave up 6 bases and V 6 bases, and 6 bases lay outside the gene matches. In nucleotides, the CDR3 is TGCAGCGTGGGTACAGGGGGCGGTCAGCCCCAGCATTTT. It codes for CSVGTGGGQPQHF. The variable domain in full, completed from reference TRBV29-1 and TRBJ1-5, reads SAVISQKPSRDICQRGTSLTIQCQVDSQVTMMFWYRQQPGQSLTLIATANQGSEATYESGFVIDKFPISRPNLTFSTLTVSNMSPEDSSIYLCSVGTGGGQPQHFGDGTRLSIL.

The sample holds one count of this clonotype. This chain links TRBV6-5 with TRBJ2-2, with D perhaps TRBD2 (6 bases). The CDR3 covers 15 residues. V was cut by 8 bases and J by 4 bases, with 17 bases left in between. CDR1 and CDR2 from the germline V gene are MNHEY and SVGAGI. CDR3 residues: CASRRGPPATGELFF. CDR3 bases: TGTGCCAGCCGGCGGGGACCTCCGGCCACCGGGGAGCTGTTTTTT.

The chain joins TRBV30 to TRBJ2-1; unclear D gene. Germline values: CDR1 GTSNPN, CDR2 SVGIG (reference sequence). Trimming pared 2 bases from V and 10 bases from J, leaving 27 bases between. This CDR3 region has 17 residues. CDR3 loop: CAWSPPELAPQGWEQFF. CDR3 in DNA: TGTGCCTGGAGTCCCCCTGAATTAGCACCCCAAGGATGGGAGCAGTTCTTC.

The V and J genes are TRBV7-9 and TRBJ2-1, with TRBD1 identical over 7 bases. Germline V gene lookup returns CDR1 SEHNR and CDR2 FQNEAQ (reference sequence). The CDR3 is 15 amino acids. V dropped 5 bases and J dropped 6; count of bases not matched to a gene: 10. In DNA, the CDR3 is TGTGCCAGCAGCCCGAGGGGGACAGACCCCAATGAGCAGTTCTTC. This codes for CASSPRGTDPNEQFF. The variable domain in full, with the rest retrieved from reference TRBV7-9 and TRBJ2-1, is DTGVSQNPRHKITKRGQNVTFRCDPISEHNRLYWYRQTLGQGPEFLTYFQNEAQLEKSRLLSDRFSAERPKGSFSTLEIQRTEQGDSAMYLCASSPRGTDPNEQFFGPGTRLTVL.

V gene TRBV6-5 combines with J gene TRBJ2-1, with 12 bases lining up with TRBD1. The CDR3 sequence is 14 residues long. Germline-derived CDR1 and CDR2 are MNHEY and SVGAGI. V gave up 6 bases and J gave up 9 bases; unmatched junction bases: 6. In DNA form, the CDR3 reads TGTGCCAGCAGGCCGGGACAGGGGGCCGTTGAGCAGTTCTTC. Its translation: CASRPGQGAVEQFF.

This clonotype was recorded a few times. The chain employs TRBV29-1 and TRBJ1-1; TRBD1 might be the D (6 bases). CDR1 and CDR2 (germline): SQVTM, ANQGSEA. CDR3 length: 12 amino acids. Between the trimmed V and J ends, which lost 7 bases and 5 bases, there was a span of 14 bases. In DNA form, the CDR3 reads TGCAGCGGCACAGGGAGGGGAACTGAAGCTTTCTTT. This codes for CSGTGRGTEAFF.

The V call is TRBV2, the J call TRBJ2-1; weak D call: TRBD2 (7 bases). The CDR3 contains 15 residues. Germline CDR1 SNHLY, CDR2 FYNNEI. Trimming shortened V by 11 bases and J by 0 bases, and 17 bases separated the two germline ends. The CDR3 loop is CADGRGGSSYNEQFF. CDR3 bases: TGTGCCGACGGAAGGGGGGGTAGCTCCTACAATGAGCAGTTCTTC.

The DNA of the CDR3 is TGTGCCTGGAGTGTACAGGACAGGGGTTCGAGGGAGCAGTACTTC. The encoded protein is CAWSVQDRGSREQYF. The gene calls are TRBV30 and TRBJ2-7, with 9 nucleotides matching TRBD1. This CDR3 is built from 15 residues. CDR1 GTSNPN and CDR2 SVGIG come from the germline V gene (reference sequence). Unmatched junction bases numbered 10, after V lost 0 bases and J lost 7 bases.

The chain uses TRBV28 and TRBJ2-6; D is ambiguous. Trimming took off 7 bases at V and 2 bases at J, with 9 bases between the two ends. CDR3 length: 14 amino acids. Germline V CDR1 and CDR2: MDHEN, SYDVKM. Written as DNA, the CDR3 is TGTGCCAGCAATCGGAGAACTGGGGCCAACGTCCTGACTTTC. The encoded protein is CASNRRTGANVLTF.

J is TRBJ1-1 and V is TRBV7-2; no clear D. Germline CDR1 SGHTA, CDR2 FQGNSA. The length of the CDR3 is 15 residues. V lost 2 bases and J 1 base, leaving 11 bases between the germline ends. CDR3 nucleotides: TGTGCCAGCAGCTTACCCAAAGGAGGGAACACTGAAGCTTTCTTT. Its protein is CASSLPKGGNTEAFF.

This chain links TRBV10-3 with TRBJ2-2, with D unresolved. Germline CDR1 and CDR2: ENHRY and SYGVKD. The CDR3 runs to 13 residues. Trimming cost V 7 bases and J 6 bases, with 12 bases left between them. The CDR3 spells CAITVGQPGELFF. The CDR3 nucleotides are TGTGCCATCACCGTCGGGCAGCCCGGGGAGCTGTTTTTT.

V is TRBV10-3 and J is TRBJ2-2, with a weak D call TRBD1 (5 bases). The length of the CDR3 is 15 residues. V lost 2 bases and J 1 base, leaving 8 bases between the germline ends. The germline CDR1 and CDR2 sequences are ENHRY and SYGVKD. In DNA form, the CDR3 reads TGTGCCATCAGTGAGCCCAGGGAGAACACCGGGGAGCTGTTTTTT. It translates to CAISEPRENTGELFF.

The V gene is TRBV30, the J gene TRBJ2-4; D gene ambiguous. This CDR3 region has 13 residues. CDR1 is GTSNPN and CDR2 is SVGIG in the germline V gene (reference sequence). V lost 0 bases and J 7 bases, leaving 10 bases between the germline ends. The CDR3 protein is CAWSVSSGNIQYF. The CDR3 DNA sequence: TGTGCCTGGAGTGTATCGTCCGGGAACATTCAGTACTTC.

The V gene is TRBV6-5, the J gene TRBJ2-7; D not certain. The CDR3 runs 13 residues. CDR1 is MNHEY and CDR2 is SVGAGI in the germline V gene. Trimming removed 11 bases at V and 3 bases at J, with 17 bases between. The CDR3 is CALDTRVLYEQYF. CDR3 DNA sequence: TGTGCCTTAGACACAAGAGTACTCTACGAGCAGTACTTC.

The chain recombines TRBV9 with TRBJ2-4, with 8 bases lining up with TRBD2. The J segment lost 7 bases and the V segment lost 2 bases, leaving 8 bases of the junction unmatched. CDR3 length: 15 amino acids. Germline V lookup: CDR1 SGDLS, CDR2 YYNGEE. DNA for the CDR3: TGTGCCAGCAGCGTCGGGGGGACTAGAGGTAACATTCAGTACTTC. This codes for CASSVGGTRGNIQYF.

The J gene is TRBJ1-1, the V gene TRBV30; D ambiguous. The CDR3 sequence is 13 residues long. The germline V and J ends were trimmed by 2 bases and 3 bases, with 10 bases remaining between them. Germline CDR1 and CDR2: GTSNPN and SVGIG (reference sequence). Here the CDR3 DNA reads TGTGCCTGGAGTACGTCCCCGGACACTGAAGCTTTCTTT. It yields the protein CAWSTSPDTEAFF.

In nucleotides, the CDR3 is TGTGCCAGCAGCCTTAGCGGGGCTAACTACGAGCAGTACTTC. Amino acids: CASSLSGANYEQYF. The rearrangement uses TRBV7-2 and TRBJ2-7; 8 bases agree with TRBD2. Germline assignment: CDR1 SGHTA and CDR2 FQGNSA. V lost 5 bases and J lost 3; bases outside the gene matches: 6. The CDR3 covers 14 residues.